This is a list of T cell receptor beta chains from one sample in a study of T cell responses to AZD1222 COVID-19 vaccine. Method: immunoSEQ multiplex PCR; TCRdb's copy keeps in-frame clones and lacks some. The sample carries around 130,000 clones, roughly 93% recorded once. The sample here was peripheral blood, taken on day 0 of AZD1222 vaccination. Source of these receptors: an adult in good health. The CDR3 runs from the conserved cysteine through the conserved F or W. D genes are given only for firm matches. Expanded clones are given a class, and other clones once, few, many or no size at all.

abundance	d_gene	v_gene	j_gene	CDR3aa
NA	TRBD1	TRBV5-1	TRBJ2-7	CASSGDREINEQYF
NA	NA	TRBV6-4	TRBJ2-1	CASSDSSGYNEQFF
NA	TRBD2	TRBV5-6	TRBJ2-7	CANPRDGRTRPSYEQYF
NA	NA	TRBV14	TRBJ1-3	CASGRFSGNTIYF
NA	TRBD1	TRBV6-5	TRBJ2-3	CASRSQGDTQYF
NA	TRBD2	TRBV7-9	TRBJ2-3	CASSPPSGSQWDTQYF
many	TRBD1	TRBV6-1	TRBJ1-2	CASSENAGGSSGYTF
NA	NA	TRBV11-2	TRBJ2-2	CASRGVELFF
NA	NA	TRBV18	TRBJ1-1	CASSSRLNTEAFF
once	NA	TRBV5-1	TRBJ2-7	CASKALSVGEQYF
NA	NA	TRBV18	TRBJ1-1	CASSLGSGGTEAFF
NA	NA	TRBV27	TRBJ1-2	CASRSSGSSGGGYTF
NA	TRBD1	TRBV6-5	TRBJ2-7	CASSYSGQGEGGEQYF
NA	NA	TRBV11-2	TRBJ1-2	CASSLAPNYGYTF
NA	NA	TRBV5-1	TRBJ2-2	CASSLARTGELFF
NA	TRBD1	TRBV6-1	TRBJ1-1	CASSDPGQGVSAFF
NA	TRBD1	TRBV28	TRBJ1-3	CASSVETGAAGNTIYF
once	TRBD1	TRBV27	TRBJ2-2	CASSWTGVTGELFF
NA	NA	TRBV7-6	TRBJ2-5	CASSFNGRETQYF
NA	NA	TRBV4-3	TRBJ2-7	CASSQEDGSSYEQYF
NA	NA	TRBV6-5	TRBJ1-6	CASNPSPREPLHF
once	TRBD1	TRBV29-1	TRBJ1-2	CSAVLTGKHYGYTF
NA	NA	TRBV7-6	TRBJ2-1	CASSWRLFPPYNEQFF
NA	TRBD2	TRBV7-6	TRBJ2-7	CASSLAIGTRRSYEQYF
NA	NA	TRBV27	TRBJ2-2	CASSLGRTGELFF
NA	NA	TRBV19	TRBJ1-1	CASSIDRQGAYRINTEAFF
NA	NA	TRBV9	TRBJ2-1	CASSVAPYGSVDEQFF
NA	NA	TRBV5-5	TRBJ2-3	CASSLVYVRGIDTQYF
few	NA	TRBV3-1/TRBV3-2	TRBJ1-6	CASSQDQRASPLHF
NA	NA	TRBV28	TRBJ1-4	CASSLKGPGSEKLFF
NA	NA	TRBV30	TRBJ1-1	CAWAQGSSAEAFF
NA	NA	TRBV7-3	TRBJ1-3	CASSLTRTNTIYF
NA	NA	TRBV28	TRBJ1-2	CASSLSDGPYGYTF
NA	NA	TRBV24-1	TRBJ1-2	CATANARDENYGYTF
NA	NA	TRBV7-2	TRBJ2-1	CASSEDPFNEQFF
NA	TRBD1	TRBV24-1	TRBJ1-1	CATSGQGARGNTEAFF
once	TRBD1	TRBV18	TRBJ2-7	CASSPSRQGSYEQYF
NA	NA	TRBV5-1	TRBJ2-3	CASSQTATSTDTQYF
once	NA	TRBV4-2	TRBJ1-2	CASSQGAVLTLGSGYTF
NA	NA	TRBV12-3/TRBV12-4	TRBJ1-2	CASSPGQNYGYTF